A single sample is the source of the 8 T cell receptor beta chains below, sequenced in a study of cytomegalovirus exposure and HLA in healthy donors. PCR employed 60 Vbeta and 13 Jbeta primers. Method: immunoSEQ multiplex PCR; TCRdb's copy keeps in-frame clones and lacks some. The sample yields tens of thousands of clones, around 49% seen once. Sequencing used PBMCs. All receptors come from a woman in her thirties or forties in good health and CMV-seropositive.

This rearrangement joins TRBV6-4 to TRBJ2-1, with TRBD2 identical over 7 bases. Germline loops: CDR1 MRHNA, CDR2 SNTAGT. CDR3 size: 16 residues. The junction had 11 bases not matched to a gene; V was cut back by 5 bases and J by 4 bases. Written as DNA, the CDR3 is TGTGCCAGCAGTCCCCTCCGGGCGGGGGATTACAATGAGCAGTTCTTC. Translation gives CASSPLRAGDYNEQFF.

The chain has TRBV23-1 and TRBJ2-6, with D possibly TRBD2 on 5 matching bases. TRBV23-1 is known as an ORF, though its function is uncertain. The V and J ends lost 7 bases and 0 bases respectively, with 13 bases between them. This CDR3 spans 16 amino acids. The CDR3 coding sequence is TGCGCCAGCATCGGGGTAGAGGGCTCTGGGGCCAACGTCCTGACTTTC. Translated: CASIGVEGSGANVLTF.

A few counts support this clone. The chain recombines TRBV6-1 with TRBJ2-1, with 13 bases matching TRBD2. Germline CDR1 reads MNHNS; CDR2 reads SASEGT. This CDR3 contains 15 residues. The trim removed 8 bases at V and 9 bases at J, leaving 10 bases unmatched. The CDR3 DNA reads TGTGCCAGCGGTACCGGGACTAGCGGGGTAGGTGAGCAGTTCTTC. Residues: CASGTGTSGVGEQFF.

This chain uses TRBV7-2 with TRBJ2-5, with TRBD2 matching 8 bases. Trimming at V came to 1 base and at J to 4 bases, leaving 2 bases not matched to a gene. Germline V gene data show CDR1 as SGHTA and CDR2 as FQGNSA. The CDR3 consists of 14 residues. The CDR3: CASSLERGLETQYF. The CDR3 nucleotides read TGTGCCAGCAGCTTAGAGCGGGGGTTAGAGACCCAGTACTTC.

This chain links TRBV5-1 with TRBJ1-2; the D gene is possibly TRBD1 (6 bases). Germline CDR1 reads SGHRS; CDR2 reads YFSETQ. The CDR3 is made up of 14 amino acids. The ends were cut back, 0 bases at V and 0 bases at J, with 6 bases in the middle. CDR3 bases: TGCGCCAGCAGCTTGGGACAGGCTAACTATGGCTACACCTTC. As protein: CASSLGQANYGYTF.

CDR3 bases: TGTGCCAGCAGCCCCCGGGGGGGCTATGGCTACACCTTC. This encodes CASSPRGGYGYTF. J is TRBJ1-2 and V is TRBV7-9; TRBD1 might be the D (5 bases). The V gene's germline CDR1 is SEHNR and CDR2 FQNEAQ (reference sequence). V lost 5 bases and J 4 bases, leaving 11 bases between the germline ends. CDR3 length: 13 residues.

This chain connects TRBV5-1 to TRBJ2-1; 12 bases map to TRBD2. Losses at the gene ends were 4 bases for V and 9 bases for J; bases not matched to a gene: 8. This CDR3 is built from 15 residues. Germline CDR1 is SGHRS and CDR2 is YFSETQ. The CDR3 sequence is CASSGLAGGPGEQFF. In DNA, the CDR3 is TGCGCCAGCAGCGGTCTAGCGGGGGGGCCTGGTGAGCAGTTCTTC.

The rearrangement links TRBV7-9 to TRBJ2-3; D gene unclear. The germline V gene encodes CDR1 SEHNR and CDR2 FQNEAQ (reference sequence). V lost 6 bases, J lost 4 bases, and 11 bases lay in between. This CDR3 is built from 13 residues. CDR3 DNA sequence: TGTGCCAGCAGTCAAGTAGTTGCAGATACGCAGTATTTT. Translated, it gives CASSQVVADTQYF.